This T cell receptor (beta chain) was sequenced for a study of radiotherapy plus CTLA-4 blockade in lung cancer. Study in general: Of all patients, approximately 20% responded objectively and around 31% showed disease control. Notes on the study in general: How blood T cell clones changed early, along with interferon-beta, reportedly forecast response best. Clones of tumor-derived TCRs expanded in blood after radiotherapy plus ipilimumab.

The study gave focal radiation plus ipilimumab CTLA-4 blockade to patients with chemo-refractory metastatic non-small-cell lung cancer. Regarding this clone: Its cognate antigen is unknown.

Produced via immunoSEQ multiplex PCR; TCRdb's table is partial and in-frame only. The sample lists about 35,000 clones; 75% to 90% were seen once. The source was peripheral blood, collected from a patient treated with radiotherapy plus ipilimumab. The sequence came from a human donor with non-small cell lung cancer who had stable disease on radiotherapy plus ipilimumab.

CDR3 DNA sequence: TGTGCCAGTAGTATAGCCCCAGGGCACACCGGGGAGCTGTTTTTT. Translated, it gives CASSIAPGHTGELFF. The chain links TRBV19 to TRBJ2-2, with D perhaps matching TRBD1 (5 bases). Looked up from germline, CDR1 is LNHDA and CDR2 is SQIVND (reference sequence). This CDR3 has 15 amino acids. Trimming shortened V by 1 base and J by 3 bases, and 9 bases separated the two germline ends.